Below, 27 T cell receptor beta chains from the same sample are listed, as sequenced in a study of cytomegalovirus exposure and HLA in healthy donors. The PCR was carried out with 60 Vbeta primers and 13 Jbeta primers. Libraries were prepared by immunoSEQ multiplex PCR; TCRdb keeps only in-frame clonotypes and omits some of them. Among about 190,000 clones listed, roughly 80% were seen once. The specimen was PBMCs. These receptor sequences come from a woman in her twenties or thirties in good health and CMV-seropositive.

The chain joins TRBV7-9 to TRBJ2-7; 7 nucleotides align to TRBD1. Trimming at V came to 4 bases and at J to 2 bases, leaving 8 bases not matched to a gene. CDR3 length: 15 residues. Germline CDR1 and CDR2: SEHNR and FQNEAQ (reference sequence). The CDR3 DNA reads as TGTGCCAGCAGCTACGACCGGGACAGTGCCTACGAGCAGTACTTC. Its translation: CASSYDRDSAYEQYF.

The chain links TRBV6-6 to TRBJ1-2, with 9 bases lining up with TRBD1. Germline V CDR1 and CDR2: MNHNY, SVGAGI (reference sequence). The CDR3 contains 15 residues. With 6 bases clipped from V and 1 base from J, the junction kept 6 bases outside the gene matches. CDR3 in DNA: TGTGCCAGCAGCTACCGGGACAGGGTTAACTATGGCTACACCTTC. Amino acid sequence: CASSYRDRVNYGYTF.

V and J are TRBV9 and TRBJ2-5; 9 bases agree with TRBD2. This CDR3 contains 15 residues. J lost 5 bases, V lost 3 bases, and 8 bases had no gene match. CDR1 SGDLS and CDR2 YYNGEE come from the germline V gene. The CDR3 DNA reads TGTGCCAGCAGCGCCGGGACTAGCCTTAGGGAGACCCAGTACTTC. It translates to CASSAGTSLRETQYF.

The chain recombines TRBV6-1 with TRBJ1-6; 7 nucleotides align to TRBD1. After removal of 3 bases from V and 9 bases from J, the junction contained 5 bases not matched to a gene. The CDR3 sequence is 14 residues long. Germline V gene data show CDR1 as MNHNS and CDR2 as SASEGT. The chain's CDR3 is CASSEPDRVSPLHF. For the CDR3, the DNA is TGTGCCAGCAGTGAGCCAGACAGGGTTTCACCCCTCCACTTT.

The chain links TRBV5-4 to TRBJ2-3; 8 nucleotides line up with TRBD1. With 2 bases clipped from V and 2 bases from J, the junction kept 4 bases outside the gene matches. The germline V gene has CDR1 SGHNT and CDR2 YYREEE (reference sequence). CDR3 length: 15 residues. The CDR3 bases are TGTGCCAGCAGCTTACAGGGGGATCCCACAGATACGCAGTATTTT. Protein sequence: CASSLQGDPTDTQYF.

This clone was observed a handful of times. The J gene is TRBJ2-3, the V gene TRBV5-5; the D is unclear. Germline lookup yields CDR1 SGHKS and CDR2 YYEKEE (reference sequence). V was cut by 4 bases and J by 5 bases, with 14 bases left in between. The CDR3 extends over 14 amino acids. CDR3 nucleotide sequence: TGTGCCAGCAGCGGGCGACAACATGTAGATACGCAGTATTTT. Its translation is CASSGRQHVDTQYF.

The V call is TRBV10-3, the J call TRBJ2-1; 10 bases are a match to TRBD2. V shed 6 bases, J shed 5 bases, and the junction held 7 bases outside the gene matches. The V gene's germline CDR1 is ENHRY and CDR2 SYGVKD. The CDR3 has 15 residues. The CDR3 DNA is TGTGCCATCAGCTCTGGACTAGCGGTTCACAATGAGCAGTTCTTC. It specifies CAISSGLAVHNEQFF.

This chain links TRBV5-6 with TRBJ1-2; 9 bases align to TRBD1. With 4 bases clipped from V and 8 bases from J, the junction kept 9 bases outside the gene matches. CDR1 is SGHDT and CDR2 is YYEEEE in the germline V gene. CDR3 length equals 14 residues. CDR3 amino acids: CASSQTGGAWGYTF. Here the CDR3 DNA reads TGTGCCAGCAGCCAGACAGGGGGAGCTTGGGGCTACACCTTC.

The rearrangement uses TRBV9 and TRBJ2-1; 7 bases align to TRBD2. Looked up from germline, CDR1 is SGDLS and CDR2 is YYNGEE. V was pared by 2 bases and J by 9 bases, with 11 bases of the junction left unmatched. This CDR3 comprises 15 residues. Written as DNA, the CDR3 is TGTGCCAGCAGCGTCAGTAGCGGGTGGACTCTTGAGCAGTTCTTC. This translates into CASSVSSGWTLEQFF.

This clone was detected a few times. Written as DNA, the CDR3 is TGTGCCAGCAGCGAGCGACAGGGGGTAGAAAGCTATGGCTACACCTTC. It is translated as CASSERQGVESYGYTF. The chain couples TRBV21-1 to TRBJ1-2; TRBD1 is the table's D call and was not checked against the DNA. TRBV21-1 is a known pseudogene. The CDR3 is 16 residues long.

The chain links TRBV7-2 to TRBJ1-1, with D possibly matching TRBD1 (5 bases). This CDR3 is built from 14 residues. Germline V gene data show CDR1 as SGHTA and CDR2 as FQGNSA. The V and J ends lost 4 bases and 4 bases respectively, with 13 bases between them. CDR3 in amino acids: CASSWDLSGTEAFF. Here the CDR3 DNA reads TGTGCCAGCAGCTGGGACTTATCCGGCACTGAAGCTTTCTTT.

The rearrangement uses TRBV7-9 and TRBJ2-5; TRBD2 agrees at 12 bases. The CDR3 runs 16 residues. The J segment lost 5 bases and the V segment lost 5 bases, leaving 9 bases of the junction unmatched. Looked up from germline, CDR1 is SEHNR and CDR2 is FQNEAQ (reference sequence). CDR3 sequence: CASSLLAGGPGETQYF. As DNA, the CDR3 is TGTGCCAGCAGCCTACTAGCGGGAGGCCCGGGGGAGACCCAGTACTTC. The full variable domain, completed using reference TRBV7-9 and TRBJ2-5, is DTGVSQNPRHKITKRGQNVTFRCDPISEHNRLYWYRQTLGQGPEFLTYFQNEAQLEKSRLLSDRFSAERPKGSFSTLEIQRTEQGDSAMYLCASSLLAGGPGETQYFGPGTRLLVL.

In this sample, this clone turned up a few times. J is TRBJ1-5 and V is TRBV7-2; TRBD1 matches at 11 bases. Trimming at V came to 5 bases and at J to 15 bases, leaving 9 bases not matched to a gene. The CDR3 runs 13 residues. The germline V gene encodes CDR1 SGHTA and CDR2 FQGNSA. CDR3 in amino acids: CASSGTGGGVGHF. Written as DNA, the CDR3 is TGTGCCAGCAGCGGGACAGGGGGTGGGGTTGGGCATTTT. Combining the CDR3 with reference TRBV7-2 and TRBJ1-5 gives the whole variable domain GAGVSQSPSNKVTEKGKDVELRCDPISGHTALYWYRQSLGQGLEFLIYFQGNSAPDKSGLPSDRFSAERTGGSVSTLTIQRTQQEDSAVYLCASSGTGGGVGHFGDGTRLSIL.

The chain uses TRBV18 and TRBJ1-3; D possibly corresponds to TRBD1 (6 bases). This CDR3 is built from 17 residues. Germline values: CDR1 KGHSH, CDR2 LQKENI. The germline V and J ends were trimmed by 2 bases and 0 bases, with 14 bases remaining between them. CDR3 in DNA: TGTGCCAGCTCACCAGAAGGGGGTGAAGGCTCTGGAAACACCATATATTTT. It is translated as CASSPEGGEGSGNTIYF. The entire variable domain, with the rest obtained from reference TRBV18 and TRBJ1-3, is as follows: NAGVMQNPRHLVRRRGQEARLRCSPMKGHSHVYWYRQLPEEGLKFMVYLQKENIIDESGMPKERFSAEFPKEGPSILRIQQVVRGDSAAYFCASSPEGGEGSGNTIYFGEGSWLTVV.

By sample fraction, this clone is medium-sized (0.01 to 0.1%). The junction and the germline gene differ at one end; a read error may be behind it. V is TRBV7-8 and J is TRBJ2-1, with 8 bases fitting TRBD2. The CDR3 sequence is 14 residues long. Germline values: CDR1 SGHVS, CDR2 FQNEAQ. In nucleotides, the CDR3 is TGTGCCAGCAGCCTAGCGGGCCCGACGGATGAGCAGTTCTTC. Its translation is CASSLAGPTDEQFF.

The J gene is TRBJ1-6, the V gene TRBV7-8, with D hard to call. The CDR3 spans 16 residues. Trimming removed 3 bases at V and 5 bases at J, with 14 bases between. Germline V gene lookup returns CDR1 SGHVS and CDR2 FQNEAQ. CDR3 residues: CASSFFSPGNNSPLHF. The CDR3 DNA follows: TGTGCCAGCAGCTTTTTCAGTCCGGGGAATAATTCACCCCTCCACTTT.

The chain links TRBV5-1 to TRBJ2-5, with D possibly being TRBD1 (5 bases). V was shortened by 6 bases and J by 2 bases, with 11 bases between the two germline ends. Germline V lookup: CDR1 SGHRS, CDR2 YFSETQ. This CDR3 is 13 amino acids long. CDR3 loop: CASTYPGQETQYF. The CDR3 DNA follows: TGCGCCAGCACCTACCCAGGGCAAGAGACCCAGTACTTC.

The chain carries TRBV7-3 and TRBJ2-5, with D perhaps matching TRBD1 (6 bases). The length of the CDR3 is 15 residues. Germline V gives CDR1 SGHTA, CDR2 FQGTGA. The V end was cut by 5 bases, the J end by 1 base, with 14 bases between. The CDR3 region is CASSQTGSPQETQYF. CDR3 nucleotide sequence: TGTGCCAGCAGCCAAACAGGGAGCCCCCAAGAGACCCAGTACTTC.

J is TRBJ2-3 and V is TRBV6-1; perhaps TRBD1 as D (6 bases). Trimming pared 2 bases from V and 8 bases from J, leaving 29 bases between. Germline V gives CDR1 MNHNS, CDR2 SASEGT. The CDR3 totals 19 residues. In DNA form, the CDR3 reads TGTGCCAGCAGTGAATTTCTTCGACAGACGGACTTTAGAGGGGGTACGCAGTATTTT. Translating gives CASSEFLRQTDFRGGTQYF.

This clone is a singleton in its sample. The V call is TRBV6-1, the J call TRBJ2-3; 8 positions match TRBD1. The CDR3 has 14 residues. V lost 4 bases to trimming and J lost 5 bases; unmatched junction nucleotides: 5. Germline V lookup: CDR1 MNHNS, CDR2 SASEGT. CDR3 sequence: CASSVRTGQDTQYF. The DNA of the CDR3 is TGTGCCAGCAGTGTTCGGACAGGGCAAGATACGCAGTATTTT.

This chain links TRBV15 with TRBJ2-6; TRBD2 matches 7 bases. CDR1 and CDR2 from the germline V gene are LNHNV and YYDKDF (reference sequence). V lost 0 bases, J lost 0 bases, and 2 bases stayed unmatched. The CDR3 is made up of 17 amino acids. The CDR3 loop is CATSRDPGGSGANVLTF. The CDR3 DNA sequence: TGTGCCACCAGCAGAGATCCGGGGGGCTCTGGGGCCAACGTCCTGACTTTC.

This clone was picked up one time. CDR3 protein: CASRLNDGPGANVLTF. The CDR3 DNA follows: TGTGCCAGCCGACTAAACGACGGGCCCGGGGCCAACGTCCTGACTTTC. The chain carries TRBV25-1 and TRBJ2-6; possible D gene TRBD2, 5 bases. CDR3 length equals 16 residues. Germline CDR1 MGHDK, CDR2 SYGVNS. Trimming pared 8 bases from V and 4 bases from J, leaving 18 bases between.

This rearrangement joins TRBV9 to TRBJ2-5, with D possibly being TRBD1 (6 bases). This CDR3 is 17 amino acids long. Germline CDR1 is SGDLS and CDR2 is YYNGEE. The V end was cut by 1 base, the J end by 5 bases, with 21 bases between. The CDR3 coding sequence is TGTGCCAGCAGCGTAATGGGGGCAGCGGTGGTTGGGGAGACCCAGTACTTC. This translates into CASSVMGAAVVGETQYF.

The V and J genes are TRBV7-9 and TRBJ2-7; perhaps TRBD1 as D (6 bases). The CDR3 sequence is 13 residues long. Looked up from germline, CDR1 is SEHNR and CDR2 is FQNEAQ (reference sequence). Trimming stripped 4 bases from V and 5 bases from J, with 12 bases between. CDR3 amino acids: CASSWGHVDEQYF. The CDR3 bases are TGTGCCAGCAGCTGGGGACACGTCGACGAGCAGTACTTC. Combining the CDR3 with reference TRBV7-9 and TRBJ2-7 gives the whole variable domain DTGVSQNPRHKITKRGQNVTFRCDPISEHNRLYWYRQTLGQGPEFLTYFQNEAQLEKSRLLSDRFSAERPKGSFSTLEIQRTEQGDSAMYLCASSWGHVDEQYFGPGTRLTVT.

The table lists this clone with a count of one. The junction departs from the called germline gene at one end, perhaps through a read error. This chain links TRBV7-7 with TRBJ2-1; 7 bases line up with TRBD1. Germline V gene lookup returns CDR1 SSHAT and CDR2 FNYEAQ (reference sequence). This CDR3 is built from 15 residues. The CDR3 DNA follows: TGTGCTAGCAGCTTAGGGACAGACCCCTACAATGAGCAGTTCTTC. Residues: CASSLGTDPYNEQFF.

The chain couples TRBV9 to TRBJ2-2, with 9 bases identical to TRBD2. With 3 bases clipped from V and 6 bases from J, the junction kept 12 bases outside the gene matches. This CDR3 is 17 amino acids long. Germline V CDR1 and CDR2: SGDLS, YYNGEE. In DNA, the CDR3 is TGTGCCAGCAGCGGAGCCAGGGGTAGCGGGAGTCCCGGGGAGCTGTTTTTT. Its translation is CASSGARGSGSPGELFF.

V usage is TRBV19 and J usage is TRBJ2-3; 8 nucleotides match TRBD1. Losses at the gene ends were 4 bases for V and 3 bases for J; bases not matched to a gene: 3. This CDR3 has 14 residues. Germline V gene sequence: CDR1 LNHDA, CDR2 SQIVND (reference sequence). CDR3 DNA sequence: TGTGCCAGTAGTACCCGACAGGGGACAGATACGCAGTATTTT. Amino acids: CASSTRQGTDTQYF.